Listed below are T cell receptor beta chains from one sample, sequenced in a study of shared T cell receptors in the human thymus. Repertoires were generated with immunoSEQ multiplex PCR, while TCRdb's copy carries only in-frame clones and drops some. The sample has more than 550,000 clones, approximately 83% seen once. In addition, the sample was reused for a study of human thymus T cells.

Sequencing used thymocytes. The origin of the receptors is a girl under two years old with a congenital heart defect. CDR3s include the opening cysteine and the closing phenylalanine or tryptophan. D genes are given only for firm matches. Rows give clone size only sometimes, using once, few, many, or a class for an expanded clone.

clone size: NA
V gene: TRBV9
J gene: TRBJ2-5
D gene: NA
CDR3 protein: CASSAGDRGQETQYF
CDR3 DNA: TGTGCCAGCAGCGCAGGGGACCGAGGGCAAGAGACCCAGTACTTC

clone size: NA
V gene: TRBV7-2
J gene: TRBJ2-7
D gene: TRBD1
CDR3 protein: CATSDRAPDEQYF
CDR3 DNA: TGTGCCACCTCGGACAGGGCCCCCGACGAGCAGTACTTC

clone size: NA
V gene: TRBV19
J gene: TRBJ2-3
D gene: NA
CDR3 protein: CASVSRTSTDTQYF
CDR3 DNA: TGTGCCAGTGTTAGCAGGACTAGCACAGATACGCAGTATTTT

clone size: NA
V gene: TRBV5-1
J gene: TRBJ2-3
D gene: NA
CDR3 protein: CASSYWDSTDTQYF
CDR3 DNA: TGCGCCAGCAGCTACTGGGACTCCACAGATACGCAGTATTTT

clone size: NA
V gene: TRBV2
J gene: TRBJ1-5
D gene: TRBD1
CDR3 protein: CASSGAGTVNQPQHF
CDR3 DNA: TGTGCCAGCAGTGGAGCCGGGACAGTCAATCAGCCCCAGCATTTT

clone size: NA
V gene: TRBV4-1
J gene: TRBJ2-7
D gene: NA
CDR3 protein: CASSQDPRMRDYEQYF
CDR3 DNA: TGCGCCAGCAGCCAAGATCCCCGAATGAGGGACTACGAGCAGTACTTC

clone size: few
V gene: TRBV4-3
J gene: TRBJ1-2
D gene: TRBD1
CDR3 protein: CASSPKDRIYGYTF
CDR3 DNA: TGCGCCAGCAGCCCAAAGGACAGGATCTATGGCTACACCTTC

clone size: few
V gene: TRBV27
J gene: TRBJ1-1
D gene: NA
CDR3 protein: CASSLLADQNTEAFF
CDR3 DNA: TGTGCCAGCAGTTTATTAGCGGACCAGAACACTGAAGCTTTCTTT

clone size: NA
V gene: TRBV28
J gene: TRBJ1-5
D gene: NA
CDR3 protein: CASSLRGSNQPQHF
CDR3 DNA: TGTGCCAGCAGCCTTAGGGGTAGCAATCAGCCCCAGCATTTT

clone size: NA
V gene: TRBV2
J gene: TRBJ2-5
D gene: NA
CDR3 protein: CAYTGGGGKTQYF
CDR3 DNA: TGTGCCTACACCGGAGGGGGGGGGAAGACCCAGTACTTC

clone size: NA
V gene: TRBV4-1
J gene: TRBJ2-7
D gene: NA
CDR3 protein: CASSQEGRIYEQYF
CDR3 DNA: TGCGCCAGCAGCCAAGAGGGGAGGATTTACGAGCAGTACTTC

clone size: once
V gene: TRBV28
J gene: TRBJ1-5
D gene: NA
CDR3 protein: CASSPRLGGDYNQPQHF
CDR3 DNA: TGTGCCAGCAGTCCGCGCCTCGGCGGGGACTACAATCAGCCCCAGCATTTT

clone size: NA
V gene: TRBV7-9
J gene: TRBJ1-4
D gene: NA
CDR3 protein: CASSLVRGGVEKLFF
CDR3 DNA: TGTGCCAGCAGCTTAGTACGGGGGGGCGTTGAAAAACTGTTTTTT

clone size: NA
V gene: TRBV6-1
J gene: TRBJ2-5
D gene: TRBD2
CDR3 protein: CASSETSGGPVKETQYF
CDR3 DNA: TGTGCCAGCAGTGAGACAAGCGGGGGGCCCGTTAAAGAGACCCAGTACTTC

clone size: few
V gene: TRBV5-4
J gene: TRBJ2-1
D gene: TRBD1
CDR3 protein: CASSFGGQGDNEQFF
CDR3 DNA: TGTGCCAGCAGCTTTGGTGGGCAGGGGGACAATGAGCAGTTCTTC

clone size: NA
V gene: TRBV1
J gene: TRBJ2-3
D gene: NA
CDR3 protein: CTSGRHGGLGDWGDTDTQYF
CDR3 DNA: TGCACCAGCGGGCGTCATGGGGGACTAGGGGATTGGGGGGACACAGATACGCAGTATTTT

clone size: few
V gene: TRBV6-1
J gene: TRBJ1-1
D gene: NA
CDR3 protein: CASRPALRVNLEAFF
CDR3 DNA: TGTGCCAGCAGGCCAGCTTTGAGGGTAAATCTTGAAGCTTTCTTT

clone size: NA
V gene: TRBV12-5
J gene: TRBJ1-2
D gene: TRBD1
CDR3 protein: CASGLTSTGEGGNYGYTF
CDR3 DNA: TGTGCTAGTGGTTTGACTTCGACAGGGGAAGGAGGCAACTATGGCTACACCTTC

clone size: few
V gene: TRBV7-2
J gene: TRBJ1-5
D gene: TRBD1
CDR3 protein: CASSPPDRGNQPQHF
CDR3 DNA: TGTGCCAGCAGCCCGCCTGACAGGGGTAATCAGCCCCAGCATTTT

clone size: NA
V gene: TRBV9
J gene: TRBJ2-5
D gene: TRBD2
CDR3 protein: CASSVSGTSMETQYF
CDR3 DNA: TGTGCCAGCAGCGTATCCGGGACTAGCATGGAGACCCAGTACTTC

clone size: NA
V gene: TRBV30
J gene: TRBJ1-6
D gene: NA
CDR3 protein: CALTWDCRDYNSPLHF
CDR3 DNA: TGTGCCTTGACCTGGGACTGCAGAGACTATAATTCACCCCTCCACTTT

clone size: NA
V gene: TRBV30
J gene: TRBJ2-1
D gene: NA
CDR3 protein: CARQNMEGPNEQFF
CDR3 DNA: TGTGCCCGTCAAAACATGGAGGGGCCCAATGAGCAGTTCTTC

clone size: NA
V gene: TRBV23-1
J gene: TRBJ2-3
D gene: NA
CDR3 protein: CASSHGGDADTQYF
CDR3 DNA: TGCGCCAGCAGTCACGGAGGGGATGCAGATACGCAGTATTTT

clone size: NA
V gene: TRBV5-4
J gene: TRBJ1-6
D gene: NA
CDR3 protein: CASSLDRHDQGRHSPLHF
CDR3 DNA: TGTGCCAGCAGCTTGGACCGACATGATCAGGGTCGGCATTCACCCCTCCACTTT

clone size: NA
V gene: TRBV30
J gene: TRBJ1-4
D gene: TRBD1
CDR3 protein: CAWSRDRVGEKLFF
CDR3 DNA: TGTGCCTGGAGCCGAGACAGGGTGGGAGAAAAACTGTTTTTT

clone size: NA
V gene: TRBV5-8
J gene: TRBJ1-6
D gene: NA
CDR3 protein: CASSLAGRQYNSPLHF
CDR3 DNA: TGTGCCAGCAGCTTGGCAGGGCGTCAATATAATTCACCCCTCCACTTT